The 30 T cell receptor beta chains presented below share a single source sample, sequenced in a study of PD-L1 blockade in urothelial cancer (dated by TCRdb to about 2017). Sample time point, as interpreted from the label and publication: peripheral blood 6 weeks after treatment start. The library came from the immunoSEQ multiplex PCR assay. TCRdb took over this immuneACCESS table, retaining in-frame rearrangements with V and J assigned. Such tables are incomplete; in checked studies, under half of the missing clones stem from an unresolved V gene, and the remainder is unexplained. In all, the sample holds more than 90,000 clones, and around four fifths of those were seen once. The ten largest clonotypes hold roughly 8% of the sample. The source was PBMCs, collected around atezolizumab (anti-PD-L1) treatment. Every receptor here comes from an older man with urothelial cancer.

The genes are TRBV5-4 and TRBJ2-3; 7 bases fit TRBD2. CDR1 is SGHNT and CDR2 is YYREEE in the germline V gene (reference sequence). The CDR3 consists of 14 residues. The J segment lost 5 bases and the V segment lost 3 bases, leaving 6 bases of the junction unmatched. The CDR3 spells CASSSYWGGDTQYF. The CDR3 coding sequence is TGTGCCAGCAGCTCGTACTGGGGGGGAGATACGCAGTATTTT.

The V gene is TRBV4-2, the J gene TRBJ1-2; D is unresolved. The CDR3 runs to 16 residues. CDR1 is LGHNA and CDR2 is YNFKEQ in the germline V gene. V lost 0 bases to trimming and J lost 1 base, with 12 bases between them. The CDR3 reads CASSQDSSGINYGYTF. CDR3 sequence (DNA): TGTGCCAGCAGCCAAGATAGTTCAGGAATTAACTATGGCTACACCTTC.

The V call is TRBV2, the J call TRBJ2-5; TRBD1 agrees at 7 bases. Per germline, CDR1 SNHLY and CDR2 FYNNEI. This CDR3 is 15 amino acids long. The J segment lost 2 bases and the V segment lost 7 bases, leaving 10 bases of the junction unmatched. CDR3 DNA sequence: TGTGCCAGCATCCAAGGGAACAGGGGTCAAGAGACCCAGTACTTC. This sequence encodes CASIQGNRGQETQYF.

The chain couples TRBV20-1 to TRBJ1-2; no clear D gene. Germline CDR1 is DFQATT and CDR2 is SNEGSKA (reference sequence). V was trimmed by 2 bases and J by 6 bases, leaving 4 bases between them. The CDR3 has 10 amino acids. The CDR3 DNA sequence: TGCAGTGCTAGACCCGATGGCTACACCTTC. Translation gives CSARPDGYTF.

CDR3 sequence reads: CSVEGSLAGVIDTQYF. The CDR3 nucleotides are TGCAGCGTTGAAGGTTCTCTAGCGGGAGTGATAGATACGCAGTATTTT. This chain uses TRBV29-1 with TRBJ2-3, with 10 bases fitting TRBD2. This CDR3 is built from 16 residues. In germline, CDR1 is SQVTM, CDR2 ANQGSEA. V lost 1 base and J lost 5; bases outside the gene matches: 9.

This clone occurred once. The chain couples TRBV27 to TRBJ2-7; 11 nucleotides match TRBD2. Per the germline V gene, CDR1 is MNHEY and CDR2 is SMNVEV (reference sequence). CDR3 length equals 17 residues. With V trimmed by 0 bases and J by 7 bases, 11 bases remained unmatched. For the CDR3, the DNA is TGTGCCAGCAGTTTATCCCTGGGTAGCGGGAGGGCTGATGAGCAGTACTTC. Protein sequence: CASSLSLGSGRADEQYF.

This clone was detected only a few times. The chain carries TRBV11-3 and TRBJ2-1; perhaps TRBD1 as D (5 bases). The CDR3 sequence is 14 residues long. V lost 7 bases to trimming and J lost 10 bases, with 20 bases between them. Germline values: CDR1 SGHNT, CDR2 YENEEA. This chain's CDR3 is CASISRTPPGEQFF. The CDR3 DNA reads as TGTGCCAGCATCTCCAGGACACCTCCTGGGGAGCAGTTCTTC.

The chain links TRBV5-4 to TRBJ2-1; D may be TRBD2 (6 bases). Germline CDR1 SGHNT, CDR2 YYREEE (reference sequence). CDR3 size: 16 residues. V was trimmed by 0 bases and J by 0 bases, leaving 10 bases between them. Here the CDR3 DNA reads TGTGCCAGCAGCTTGGCGGGCGGGGTCTCCTACAATGAGCAGTTCTTC. It codes for CASSLAGGVSYNEQFF.

A word on this clone: At one of its ends the junction is not consistent with the germline gene, which may arise from a read error. J is TRBJ1-6 and V is TRBV5-3; a possible D gene is TRBD1 (5 bases). TRBV5-3 is an ORF; its function is uncertain. The CDR3 sequence is 14 residues long. The CDR3 nucleotides read TGTGCCAGCAGCTTAGCTGGGGCGTATTCACCCCTCCACTTT. Its translation: CASSLAGAYSPLHF.

The V call is TRBV19, the J call TRBJ1-5; D is possibly TRBD1 (5 bases). Germline CDR1 is LNHDA and CDR2 is SQIVND (reference sequence). Trimming removed 3 bases at V and 5 bases at J, with 11 bases between. The CDR3 runs 14 residues. CDR3 in amino acids: CASSIRVRDQPQHF. The CDR3 bases are TGTGCCAGTAGTATCAGAGTCAGGGATCAGCCCCAGCATTTT.

V is TRBV28 and J is TRBJ2-7; D call uncertain. The CDR3 sequence is 10 residues long. The germline V gene has CDR1 MDHEN and CDR2 SYDVKM. With 6 bases removed from V and 7 bases from J, the gap between germline ends came to 7 bases. This chain's CDR3 is CASSQEEQYF. CDR3 DNA: TGTGCCAGCAGCCAAGAGGAGCAGTACTTC.

The V and J genes are TRBV4-1 and TRBJ1-3; TRBD1 is a possible D gene (5 bases). Germline CDR1 and CDR2: MGHRA and YSYEKL. The CDR3 is 19 amino acids. V was pared by 1 base and J by 6 bases, with 25 bases between. The CDR3 nucleotides are TGCGCCAGCAGCCAAGGCCGATGGGGAACCAGGGAGGTCGAAAACACCATATATTTT. Protein: CASSQGRWGTREVENTIYF.

The chain joins TRBV4-1 to TRBJ2-1; 9 nucleotides line up with TRBD2. This CDR3 is 14 amino acids long. Per germline, CDR1 MGHRA and CDR2 YSYEKL. The V segment lost 3 bases and the J segment 5 bases; nucleotides outside the gene matches: 2. The CDR3 spells CASSQAGGNNEQFF. In DNA, the CDR3 is TGCGCCAGCAGCCAGGCGGGGGGGAACAATGAGCAGTTCTTC.

The V gene is TRBV7-9, the J gene TRBJ1-1; no clear D. The CDR3 spans 12 residues. Trimming pared 2 bases from V and 6 bases from J, leaving 7 bases between. The germline CDR1 and CDR2 sequences are SEHNR and FQNEAQ (reference sequence). The CDR3 loop reads CASSLTVSEAFF. The CDR3 DNA follows: TGTGCCAGCAGCTTAACTGTATCTGAAGCTTTCTTT.

The chain employs TRBV5-1 and TRBJ2-5; TRBD1 agrees at 7 bases. V dropped 1 base and J dropped 0; count of bases not matched to a gene: 0. This CDR3 is 14 amino acids long. Looked up from germline, CDR1 is SGHRS and CDR2 is YFSETQ. The CDR3 DNA reads as TGCGCCAGCAGCTTGACAGGGGACCAAGAGACCCAGTACTTC. Its translation: CASSLTGDQETQYF.

This chain joins TRBV6-5 and TRBJ2-3; tentatively, D is TRBD2 (6 bases). Germline assignment: CDR1 MNHEY and CDR2 SVGAGI. The CDR3 contains 14 residues. Trimming stripped 7 bases from V and 4 bases from J, with 15 bases between. CDR3 sequence reads: CASKINRGADTQYF. The DNA of the CDR3 is TGTGCCAGCAAAATAAACCGCGGGGCAGATACGCAGTATTTT.

The rearrangement uses TRBV7-6 and TRBJ2-1; the match to TRBD1 covers 10 bases. CDR3 length: 15 amino acids. Trimming removed 1 base from V and 8 bases from J; junction bases left unmatched: 5. Germline CDR1 SGHVS, CDR2 FNYEAQ. CDR3 sequence reads: CASSLEVTGGYEQFF. In DNA form, the CDR3 reads TGTGCCAGCAGCTTAGAAGTGACAGGGGGCTATGAGCAGTTCTTC.

The V and J genes are TRBV5-6 and TRBJ2-5; TRBD1 matches 7 bases. Per germline, CDR1 SGHDT and CDR2 YYEEEE. Germline trimming cut 2 bases from V and 5 bases from J; bases unmatched to any gene: 3. This CDR3 comprises 13 residues. The CDR3 sequence is CASSFGRGETQYF. DNA of the CDR3: TGTGCCAGCAGCTTCGGCAGGGGGGAGACCCAGTACTTC.

The chain couples TRBV5-1 to TRBJ2-3; 9 bases are shared with TRBD2. The CDR3 sequence is 15 residues long. V gave up 4 bases and J gave up 3 bases; unmatched junction bases: 6. Per the germline V gene, CDR1 is SGHRS and CDR2 is YFSETQ. The CDR3 region is CASSRRGGGTDTQYF. Here the CDR3 DNA reads TGCGCCAGCAGCCGGCGGGGGGGCGGGACAGATACGCAGTATTTT.

The CDR3 bases are TGTGCCAGCAGCCTGATGATGGGGGGAGAGACCCAGTACTTC. It codes for CASSLMMGGETQYF. The chain has TRBV7-2 and TRBJ2-5; the D gene is possibly TRBD2 (6 bases). The CDR3 loop spans 14 amino acids. Trimming stripped 5 bases from V and 4 bases from J, with 14 bases between. CDR1 and CDR2 (germline): SGHTA, FQGNSA.

The rearrangement joins TRBV7-2 to TRBJ1-1, with 7 nucleotides matching TRBD1. Germline CDR1 and CDR2: SGHTA and FQGNSA. The CDR3 is 14 amino acids. The V gene end was trimmed by 4 bases and the J gene end by 0 bases; junction bases not matched to a gene: 2. The CDR3 sequence: CASSWTGMNTEAFF. DNA of the CDR3: TGTGCCAGCAGCTGGACAGGCATGAACACTGAAGCTTTCTTT. Combining the CDR3 with reference TRBV7-2 and TRBJ1-1 gives the whole variable domain GAGVSQSPSNKVTEKGKDVELRCDPISGHTALYWYRQSLGQGLEFLIYFQGNSAPDKSGLPSDRFSAERTGGSVSTLTIQRTQQEDSAVYLCASSWTGMNTEAFFGQGTRLTVV.

The chain couples TRBV6-4 to TRBJ2-1; D is undetermined. Germline lookup yields CDR1 MRHNA and CDR2 SNTAGT. This CDR3 has 16 amino acids. Trimming pared 3 bases from V and 0 bases from J, leaving 12 bases between. The CDR3 loop reads CASSELSFFSYNEQFF. CDR3 DNA: TGTGCCAGCAGTGAACTCTCGTTTTTCTCCTACAATGAGCAGTTCTTC.

CDR3 nucleotides: TGTGCCAGCAGCGTCGCGCTCAATGAGCAGTTCTTC. Its translation: CASSVALNEQFF. The gene calls are TRBV7-9 and TRBJ2-1; D is ambiguous. V was cut by 5 bases and J by 6 bases, with 8 bases left in between. The CDR3 loop spans 12 amino acids. The germline V gene encodes CDR1 SEHNR and CDR2 FQNEAQ (reference sequence). Using reference TRBV7-9 and TRBJ2-1 for the parts outside the CDR3, the full variable domain is DTGVSQNPRHKITKRGQNVTFRCDPISEHNRLYWYRQTLGQGPEFLTYFQNEAQLEKSRLLSDRFSAERPKGSFSTLEIQRTEQGDSAMYLCASSVALNEQFFGPGTRLTVL.

This clone has only a few counts. The chain couples TRBV28 to TRBJ1-1; D remains ambiguous. The CDR3 consists of 14 residues. V lost 5 bases and J lost 5, with 15 bases in between. Per the germline V gene, CDR1 is MDHEN and CDR2 is SYDVKM. The DNA of the CDR3 is TGTGCCAGCAGTCCTCCCGCGCGGGGTACTGAAGCTTTCTTT. Translation: CASSPPARGTEAFF.

This clone was counted a few times. V is TRBV28 and J is TRBJ1-5, with 8 bases that match TRBD1. The CDR3 is made up of 15 amino acids. Germline V gives CDR1 MDHEN, CDR2 SYDVKM. V lost 5 bases to trimming and J lost 1 base; unmatched junction nucleotides: 4. The CDR3 DNA reads as TGTGCCAGCAGTCCTCAGGGGGCGAGCAATCAGCCCCAGCATTTT. Translated: CASSPQGASNQPQHF.

V and J are TRBV27 and TRBJ1-5; possible D gene TRBD1, 6 bases. The CDR3 extends over 15 amino acids. Germline V CDR1 and CDR2: MNHEY, SMNVEV (reference sequence). V shed 6 bases and J shed 0 bases, with 12 bases lying between them. DNA for the CDR3: TGTGCCAGCAGCCCCTACAGGGATAGCAATCAGCCCCAGCATTTT. This codes for CASSPYRDSNQPQHF.

The chain employs TRBV5-4 and TRBJ2-4, with TRBD2 matching over 16 bases. The trim removed 4 bases at V and 1 base at J, leaving 11 bases unmatched. This CDR3 region has 20 residues. Germline V CDR1 and CDR2: SGHNT, YYREEE (reference sequence). CDR3 protein: CASSTGTSGRGMVAKNIQYF. For the CDR3, the DNA is TGTGCCAGCAGCACCGGGACTAGCGGGAGGGGAATGGTGGCCAAAAACATTCAGTACTTC.

This rearrangement joins TRBV5-1 to TRBJ2-3; a possible D gene is TRBD2 (5 bases). This CDR3 comprises 15 residues. The germline V gene has CDR1 SGHRS and CDR2 YFSETQ. V lost 0 bases, J lost 4 bases, and 12 bases lay in between. The CDR3 loop is CASSLDGNPADTQYF. For the CDR3, the DNA is TGCGCCAGCAGCTTGGACGGGAATCCCGCAGATACGCAGTATTTT. Full variable domain (outside the CDR3, taken from reference TRBV5-1 and TRBJ2-3): KAGVTQTPRYLIKTRGQQVTLSCSPISGHRSVSWYQQTPGQGLQFLFEYFSETQRNKGNFPGRFSGRQFSNSRSEMNVSTLELGDSALYLCASSLDGNPADTQYFGPGTRLTVL.

This chain links TRBV29-1 with TRBJ1-1; D is ambiguous. V lost 4 bases and J 0 bases, leaving 18 bases between the germline ends. This CDR3 comprises 16 residues. The germline V gene encodes CDR1 SQVTM and CDR2 ANQGSEA. CDR3 loop: CSVVLGGGLMNTEAFF. In DNA form, the CDR3 reads TGCAGCGTTGTTCTAGGCGGAGGGCTGATGAACACTGAAGCTTTCTTT.

The chain combines TRBV9 with TRBJ2-1; tentatively, D is TRBD2 (5 bases). Germline CDR1 is SGDLS and CDR2 is YYNGEE. Trimming cost V 3 bases and J 0 bases, with 13 bases left between them. The CDR3 extends over 16 amino acids. CDR3 in amino acids: CASSAPAESSYNEQFF. CDR3 bases: TGTGCCAGCAGCGCCCCAGCGGAAAGCTCCTACAATGAGCAGTTCTTC.